This T cell receptor (beta chain) was recorded in a study of blood T cell repertoires in COVID-19. Authors' processing steps: Reference gene primer amplification yielded estimated nucleated cell counts. Data came from immunoSEQ multiplex PCR; TCRdb stores just in-frame clones and leaves some out. The V and J calls and the clone size are those of that table, but D and trimming were determined from the DNA. The table has tens of thousands of clones, about 86% seen once; the top ten hold 0.9% to 1.5%. This receptor was identified in a man aged 40-49 years with acute or convalescent COVID-19. The sequencing input was peripheral blood.

CDR3 amino acids: CASSPTGTGAAYEQYF. Here the CDR3 DNA reads TGTGCCAGCAGCCCAACCGGGACAGGGGCGGCCTACGAGCAGTACTTC. V usage is TRBV5-4 and J usage is TRBJ2-7; TRBD1 agrees at 10 bases. From germline, CDR1 is SGHNT and CDR2 YYREEE (reference sequence). V was clipped by 4 bases and J by 2 bases; unmatched bases: 9. The CDR3 sequence is 16 residues long.